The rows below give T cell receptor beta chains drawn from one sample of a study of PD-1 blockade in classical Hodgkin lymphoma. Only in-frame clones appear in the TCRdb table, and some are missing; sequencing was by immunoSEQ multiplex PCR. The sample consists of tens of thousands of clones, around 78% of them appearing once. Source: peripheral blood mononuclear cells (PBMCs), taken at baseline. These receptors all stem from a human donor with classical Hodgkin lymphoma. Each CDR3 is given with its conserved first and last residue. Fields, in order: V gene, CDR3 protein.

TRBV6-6	CASSLRQETNYGYTF
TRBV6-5	CASRGWGVSTDTQYF
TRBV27	CASGPGTAYEKLFF
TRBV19	CASSKGGYVEYSPLHF
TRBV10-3	CAISETMEAEAFF
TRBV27	CASSPHPLISLLYEQYF
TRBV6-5	CASSVAGGHYEQYF
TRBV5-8	CASSLGVQPQHF
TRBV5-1	CASSLAPRADTQYF
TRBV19	CASSTYGDEAFF
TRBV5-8	CASSLGSQRGGLYLDEQFF
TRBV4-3	CASSQDNGHAYNEQFF
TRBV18	CASSRDRGEGSEAFF
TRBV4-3	CASSPTSGGDNEQFF
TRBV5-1	CASSLYYSYNEQFF
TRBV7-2	CASSVTARGDKDEQYF
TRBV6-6	CASRPVGVEQETQYF
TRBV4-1	CASSQLGSPGETQYF
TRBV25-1	CASSAPGGAGELFF
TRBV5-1	CASAGGSRPDTQYF
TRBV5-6	CASSRNQGYLYEQYF
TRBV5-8	CASTLDRDLYGYTF
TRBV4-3	CASSQEWEPSSYNEQFF
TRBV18	CASSPRTGELFF